This T cell receptor beta chain comes out of a study of T cells after yellow fever vaccination. Study at large: SMART-Seq v4 Ultra Low Input served to prepare low-cell-number fractions.

Each CDR3 protein gets one entry after TCRdb re-called the 5' RACE reads with MiXCR. The sample carries 230,000 or so distinct CDR3 sequences, over 3% recorded once. From germline, CDR1 is MNHNY and CDR2 SVGAGI (reference sequence). Trimming at V came to 6 bases and at J to 5 bases, leaving 8 bases not matched to a gene. The CDR3 extends over 14 amino acids. Ten or more counts support this clonotype. The chain carries TRBV6-6 and TRBJ2-5; 8 nucleotides agree with TRBD1. Sequenced material: PBMCs, taken 15 days after the yellow fever booster vaccination. This receptor was obtained from a man aged 18 to 35 who received the YFV17D yellow fever vaccine. The CDR3 nucleotides are TGTGCCAGCAGCTCAGGGGGCTGGTATGAGACCCAGTACTTC. This translates into CASSSGGWYETQYF.